The 9 T cell receptor beta chains given below trace back to one sample, sequenced in a study of shared clonotypes between healthy human individuals. Method: immunoSEQ multiplex PCR; TCRdb's copy keeps in-frame clones and lacks some. The repertoire holds around 2.5 million clones, with roughly 93% as singletons. Sequencing was done on a sample of naive CD4+ T cells from PBMCs. Subset given: CD45RA+ positively selected. Source of these receptors: a man between 18 and 35 years old in good health. Some clones in this sample may be carry-over from other donors' samples.

The chain employs TRBV5-1 and TRBJ2-5; 9 nucleotides line up with TRBD2. The CDR3 covers 17 residues. The germline gives CDR1 SGHRS, CDR2 YFSETQ. The ends lost 6 bases at V and 0 bases at J; junction bases unmatched: 12. CDR3 bases: TGCGCCAGCAATCTCGGCGGGAGGGCCGGGAACCAAGAGACCCAGTACTTC. This sequence encodes CASNLGGRAGNQETQYF.

The rearrangement joins TRBV4-2 to TRBJ2-3, with 7 bases aligning to TRBD2. J was trimmed by 4 bases and V by 0 bases; bases with no gene match: 4. This CDR3 spans 15 amino acids. The germline V gene has CDR1 LGHNA and CDR2 YNFKEQ. The CDR3 region is CASSQDRAGADTQYF. CDR3 sequence (DNA): TGTGCCAGCAGCCAAGATCGGGCGGGAGCAGATACGCAGTATTTT.

The chain recombines TRBV28 with TRBJ1-4; D is uncertain. The CDR3 length is 14 residues. The germline V and J ends were trimmed by 3 bases and 0 bases, with 5 bases remaining between them. Germline CDR1 reads MDHEN; CDR2 reads SYDVKM. The CDR3 DNA is TGTGCCAGCAGTTTGACGGCAACTAATGAAAAACTGTTTTTT. Translating it yields CASSLTATNEKLFF.

V usage is TRBV25-1 and J usage is TRBJ2-5, with no clear D. Trimming removed 6 bases from V and 5 bases from J, with 10 bases in between. Germline V lookup: CDR1 MGHDK, CDR2 SYGVNS. The CDR3 consists of 12 residues. For the CDR3, the DNA is TGTGCCAGCAGAGCACCCAGTGAGACCCAGTACTTC. This translates into CASRAPSETQYF. The complete variable domain, with remaining parts taken from reference TRBV25-1 and TRBJ2-5, reads EADIYQTPRYLVIGTGKKITLECSQTMGHDKMYWYQQDPGMELHLIHYSYGVNSTEKGDLSSESTVSRIRTEHFPLTLESARPSHTSQYLCASRAPSETQYFGPGTRLLVL.

The V call is TRBV7-9, the J call TRBJ2-7; D unclear. The V and J ends lost 4 bases and 2 bases respectively, with 9 bases between them. The germline V gene has CDR1 SEHNR and CDR2 FQNEAQ (reference sequence). The CDR3 extends over 13 amino acids. The CDR3 DNA follows: TGTGCCAGCAGCTCGACCTCTACCTACGAGCAGTACTTC. Amino acids: CASSSTSTYEQYF.

This chain uses TRBV28 with TRBJ2-2; 14 nucleotides agree with TRBD2. V dropped 2 bases and J dropped 2; count of bases not matched to a gene: 4. This CDR3 spans 18 amino acids. Germline-derived CDR1 and CDR2 are MDHEN and SYDVKM. Here the CDR3 reads CASSLGTSGSSNTGELFF. For the CDR3, the DNA is TGTGCCAGCAGTTTAGGGACTAGCGGGAGTTCCAACACCGGGGAGCTGTTTTTT. The variable domain in full, completed from reference TRBV28 and TRBJ2-2, reads DVKVTQSSRYLVKRTGEKVFLECVQDMDHENMFWYRQDPGLGLRLIYFSYDVKMKEKGDIPEGYSVSREKKERFSLILESASTNQTSMYLCASSLGTSGSSNTGELFFGEGSRLTVL.

The chain joins TRBV29-1 to TRBJ1-2; 9 bases fit TRBD1. This CDR3 has 15 amino acids. In germline, CDR1 is SQVTM, CDR2 ANQGSEA. Trimming cost V 5 bases and J 5 bases; bases outside gene matches: 12. The CDR3 DNA follows: TGCAGCGTTTCGGGACAGGGCAATGGAAAATATGGCTACACCTTC. Translation gives CSVSGQGNGKYGYTF.

This chain connects TRBV10-3 to TRBJ1-6, with D maybe TRBD1 (5 bases). Trimming shortened V by 4 bases and J by 2 bases, and 9 bases separated the two germline ends. CDR3 size: 15 residues. Germline CDR1 ENHRY, CDR2 SYGVKD. The CDR3 loop reads CAISGQGAYNSPLHF. CDR3 coding DNA: TGTGCCATCAGTGGCCAGGGAGCCTATAATTCACCCCTCCACTTT.

The V and J genes are TRBV14 and TRBJ2-1, with a possible D match to TRBD2 (6 bases). V shed 0 bases and J shed 0 bases, with 9 bases lying between them. This CDR3 comprises 16 residues. In germline, CDR1 is SGHDN, CDR2 FVKESK. The CDR3 sequence: CASSQDRGSSYNEQFF. The CDR3 bases are TGTGCCAGCAGCCAAGATCGGGGGAGCTCCTACAATGAGCAGTTCTTC.